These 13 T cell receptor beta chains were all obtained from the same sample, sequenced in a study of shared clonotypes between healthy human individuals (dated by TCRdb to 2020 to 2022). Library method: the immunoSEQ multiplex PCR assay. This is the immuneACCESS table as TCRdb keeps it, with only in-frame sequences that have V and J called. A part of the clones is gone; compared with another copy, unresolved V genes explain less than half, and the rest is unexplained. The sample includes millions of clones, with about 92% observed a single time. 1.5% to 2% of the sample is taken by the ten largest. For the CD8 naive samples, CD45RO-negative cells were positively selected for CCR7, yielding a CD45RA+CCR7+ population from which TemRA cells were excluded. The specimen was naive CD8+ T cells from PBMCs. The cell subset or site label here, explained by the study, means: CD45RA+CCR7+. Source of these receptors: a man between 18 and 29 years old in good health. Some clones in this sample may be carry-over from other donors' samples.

The CDR3 nucleotides are TGTGCCAGCAGCCCATGGACAGTGGCGATTGAAGCTTTCTTT. This translates into CASSPWTVAIEAFF. The chain links TRBV7-9 to TRBJ1-1; possibly TRBD1 for D (6 bases). The CDR3 runs to 14 residues. In germline, CDR1 is SEHNR, CDR2 FQNEAQ (reference sequence). The ends were cut back, 5 bases at V and 7 bases at J, with 17 bases in the middle.

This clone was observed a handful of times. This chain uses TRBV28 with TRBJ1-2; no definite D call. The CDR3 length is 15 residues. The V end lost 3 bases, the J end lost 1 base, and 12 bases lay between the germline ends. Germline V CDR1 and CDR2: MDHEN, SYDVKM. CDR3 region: CASSLVQRHNYGYTF. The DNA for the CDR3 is TGTGCCAGCAGTTTGGTACAGCGACATAACTATGGCTACACCTTC.

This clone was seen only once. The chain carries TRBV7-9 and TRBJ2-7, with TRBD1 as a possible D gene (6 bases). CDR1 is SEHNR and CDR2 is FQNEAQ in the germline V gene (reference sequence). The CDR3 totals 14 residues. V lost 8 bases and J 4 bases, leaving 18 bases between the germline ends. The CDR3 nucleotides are TGTGCCAGCGGTTGGGCAGGGGCTGGGTACGAGCAGTACTTC. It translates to CASGWAGAGYEQYF.

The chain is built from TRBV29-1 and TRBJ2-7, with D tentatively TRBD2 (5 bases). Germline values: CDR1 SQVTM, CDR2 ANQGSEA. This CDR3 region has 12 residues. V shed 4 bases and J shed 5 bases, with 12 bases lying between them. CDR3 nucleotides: TGCAGCGTTGGAGGGTTCCCCAACGAGCAGTACTTC. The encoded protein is CSVGGFPNEQYF.

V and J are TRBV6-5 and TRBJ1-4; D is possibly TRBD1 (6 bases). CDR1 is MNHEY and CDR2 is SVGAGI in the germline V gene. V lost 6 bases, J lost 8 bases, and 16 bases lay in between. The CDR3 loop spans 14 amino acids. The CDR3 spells CASSRNEGGEKLFF. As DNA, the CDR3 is TGTGCCAGCAGCCGAAATGAGGGGGGCGAAAAACTGTTTTTT.

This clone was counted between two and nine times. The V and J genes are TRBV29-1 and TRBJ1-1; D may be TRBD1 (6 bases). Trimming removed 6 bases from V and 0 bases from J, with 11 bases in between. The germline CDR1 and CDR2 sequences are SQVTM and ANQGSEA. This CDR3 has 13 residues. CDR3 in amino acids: CSVESGVNTEAFF. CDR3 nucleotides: TGCAGCGTCGAGTCAGGGGTGAACACTGAAGCTTTCTTT.

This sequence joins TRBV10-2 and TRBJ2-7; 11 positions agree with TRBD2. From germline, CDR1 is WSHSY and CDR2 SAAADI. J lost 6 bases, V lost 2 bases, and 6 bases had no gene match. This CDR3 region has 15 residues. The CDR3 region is CASSEQALAGGEQYF. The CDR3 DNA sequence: TGCGCCAGCAGTGAGCAAGCTCTAGCGGGAGGCGAGCAGTACTTC.

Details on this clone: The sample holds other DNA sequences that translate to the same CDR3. The chain's CDR3 is CASSPPGQGNEQFF. The CDR3 DNA reads as TGTGCCAGCAGTCCCCCCGGACAGGGGAATGAGCAGTTCTTC. The chain employs TRBV2 and TRBJ2-1; 9 nucleotides match TRBD1. From germline, CDR1 is SNHLY and CDR2 FYNNEI. Trimming took 5 bases from V and 7 from J; bases not matched to a gene: 6. This CDR3 spans 14 amino acids.

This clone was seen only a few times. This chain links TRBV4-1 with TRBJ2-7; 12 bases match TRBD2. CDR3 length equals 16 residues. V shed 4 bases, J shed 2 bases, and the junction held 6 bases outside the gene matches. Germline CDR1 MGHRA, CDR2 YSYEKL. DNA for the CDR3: TGCGCCAGCAGCCCAATAACTAGCGGGAGGACCTACGAGCAGTACTTC. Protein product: CASSPITSGRTYEQYF.

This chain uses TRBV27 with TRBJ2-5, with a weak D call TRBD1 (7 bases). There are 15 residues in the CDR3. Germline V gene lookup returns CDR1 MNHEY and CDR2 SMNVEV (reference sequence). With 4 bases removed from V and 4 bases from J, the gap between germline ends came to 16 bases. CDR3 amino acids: CASSSLTQGGETQYF. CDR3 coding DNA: TGTGCCAGCAGTTCGTTGACGCAGGGGGGAGAGACCCAGTACTTC.

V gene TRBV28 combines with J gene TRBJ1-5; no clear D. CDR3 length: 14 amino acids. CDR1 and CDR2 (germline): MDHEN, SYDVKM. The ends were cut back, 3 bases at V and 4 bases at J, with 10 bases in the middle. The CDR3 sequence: CASSFSLRNQPQHF. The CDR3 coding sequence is TGTGCCAGCAGTTTTAGTTTAAGGAATCAGCCCCAGCATTTT.

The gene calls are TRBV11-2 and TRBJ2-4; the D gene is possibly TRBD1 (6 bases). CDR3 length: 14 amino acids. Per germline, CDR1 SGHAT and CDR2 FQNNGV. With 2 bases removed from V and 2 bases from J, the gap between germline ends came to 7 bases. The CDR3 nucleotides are TGTGCCAGCAGCTTAACAGGGTCCAAAAACATTCAGTACTTC. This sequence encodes CASSLTGSKNIQYF.

CDR3 region: CASSVGRAGGPYNEQFF. CDR3 coding DNA: TGTGCCAGCAGCGTAGGGCGAGCGGGTGGCCCCTACAATGAGCAGTTCTTC. This chain uses TRBV9 with TRBJ2-1, with a weak D call TRBD2 (6 bases). V was cut by 0 bases and J by 2 bases, with 15 bases left in between. The CDR3 has 17 residues. Germline values: CDR1 SGDLS, CDR2 YYNGEE.